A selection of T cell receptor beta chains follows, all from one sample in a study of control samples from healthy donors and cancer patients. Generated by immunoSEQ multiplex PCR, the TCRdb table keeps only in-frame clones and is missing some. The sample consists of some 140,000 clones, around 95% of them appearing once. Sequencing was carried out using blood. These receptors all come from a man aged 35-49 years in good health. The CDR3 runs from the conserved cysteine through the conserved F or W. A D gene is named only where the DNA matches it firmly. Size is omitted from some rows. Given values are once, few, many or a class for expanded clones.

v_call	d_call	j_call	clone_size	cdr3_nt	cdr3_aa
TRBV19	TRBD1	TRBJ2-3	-	TGTGCCAGTACCTGGACAGGGCACACCACAGATACGCAGTATTTT	CASTWTGHTTDTQYF
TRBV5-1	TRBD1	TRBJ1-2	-	TGCGCCAGCACCTTGGATGGGACAGGGGGACCCGGCTACTTC	CASTLDGTGGPGYF
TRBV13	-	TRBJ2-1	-	TGTGCCAGCAGCACCGCGTCCGCCAATGAGCAGTTCTTC	CASSTASANEQFF
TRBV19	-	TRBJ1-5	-	TGTGCCAGTACCCTAAAGTGGTCCGCTAATCAGCCCCAGCATTTT	CASTLKWSANQPQHF
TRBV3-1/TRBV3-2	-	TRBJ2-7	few	TGTGCCAGCAGCGCGACAGGCCCCCCGGAGCAGTACTTC	CASSATGPPEQYF
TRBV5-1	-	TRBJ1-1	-	TGCGCCAGCAGCTTGACAGGGACTGAAGCTTTCTTT	CASSLTGTEAFF
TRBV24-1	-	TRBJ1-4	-	TGTGCCACCAGTGACCCCGGGACAAACGGTGAAAAACTGTTTTTT	CATSDPGTNGEKLFF
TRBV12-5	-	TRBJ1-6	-	TGTGCTAGTGGTTTGGTTTCTGGCAGGGGTGCGGATTCACCCCTCCACTTT	CASGLVSGRGADSPLHF
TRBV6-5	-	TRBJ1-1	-	TGTGCCAGCAGTCCCGGGCGGCTTGGGGGAGCTTTCTTT	CASSPGRLGGAFF
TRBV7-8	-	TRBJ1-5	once	TGTGCCAGCAGCTTAGCAGGCAATAGCAATCAGCCCCAGCATTTT	CASSLAGNSNQPQHF
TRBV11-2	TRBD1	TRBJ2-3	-	TGTGCCAGCAGCCCGGACAGGGGATTTGATACGCAGTATTTT	CASSPDRGFDTQYF
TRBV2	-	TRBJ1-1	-	TGTGCCAGCAGTCCCCAGGGATCTGAAGCTTTCTTT	CASSPQGSEAFF
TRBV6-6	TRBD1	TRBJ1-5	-	TGTGCCAGCAGTCAATTCCGGACAGGGGGCTGGAGCAATCAGCCCCAGCATTTT	CASSQFRTGGWSNQPQHF
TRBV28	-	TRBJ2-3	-	TGTGCCAGCAGTCCTCCCTGGGCGGGCAGCACAGATACGCAGTATTTT	CASSPPWAGSTDTQYF
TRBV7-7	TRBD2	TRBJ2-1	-	TGTGCCAGCAGCTCGGGACTAGCGGGGAACAATGAGCAGTTCTTC	CASSSGLAGNNEQFF
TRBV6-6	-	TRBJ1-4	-	TGTGCCAGCCGGTCGGGACTCGATGAAAAACTGTTTTTT	CASRSGLDEKLFF
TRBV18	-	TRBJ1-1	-	TGTGCCAGCTCACCACAACCAAACACTGAAGCTTTCTTT	CASSPQPNTEAFF
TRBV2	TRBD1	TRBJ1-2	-	TGTGCCAGCAGTCAACCGGGACAGGGGAACTATGGCTACACCTTC	CASSQPGQGNYGYTF
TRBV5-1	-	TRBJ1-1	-	TGCGCCAGCAGCTTGGAACCCGACAGTGAAGCTTTCTTT	CASSLEPDSEAFF
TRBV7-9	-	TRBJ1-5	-	TGTGCCAGCAGCTTAGCAGGGGGAGTCCAGCCCCAGCATTTT	CASSLAGGVQPQHF
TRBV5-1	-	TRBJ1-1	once	TGCGCCAGCAGCTCGACGGCCGGTAACACTGAAGCTTTCTTT	CASSSTAGNTEAFF
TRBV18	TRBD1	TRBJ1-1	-	TGTGCCAGCTCTCCGGGACAGGGTTCTACTGAAGCTTTCTTT	CASSPGQGSTEAFF
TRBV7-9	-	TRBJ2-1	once	TGTGCCAGCAGCGCCGGGAATTGGGGGAATAGGGACAATGAGCAGTTCTTC	CASSAGNWGNRDNEQFF
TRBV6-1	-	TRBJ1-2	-	TGTGCCAGCAGTGAACGCCGGGCCCTCTATGGCTACACCTTC	CASSERRALYGYTF
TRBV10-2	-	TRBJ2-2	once	TGCGCCAGCAGTGAGTCGAGAAACACCGGGGAGCTGTTTTTT	CASSESRNTGELFF
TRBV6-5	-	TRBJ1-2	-	TGTGCCAGCAGTTACCGCGGCACAGGGATAGGAGGCTACACCTTC	CASSYRGTGIGGYTF
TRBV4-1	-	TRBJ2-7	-	TGCGCCAGCAGCCAAGGGCAGAAGAAGTGGCAGTACTTC	CASSQGQKKWQYF
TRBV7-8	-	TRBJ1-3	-	TGTGCCAGCAGCATCAGGGGTGTGGGAAACACCATATATTTT	CASSIRGVGNTIYF
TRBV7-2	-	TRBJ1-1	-	TGTGCCAGCAGCTTTGCCGGGGTCGGGACTGAAGCTTTCTTT	CASSFAGVGTEAFF
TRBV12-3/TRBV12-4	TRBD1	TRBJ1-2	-	TGTGCCAGCAGCTTCGGGACAGGGGAAGGCTACACCTTC	CASSFGTGEGYTF
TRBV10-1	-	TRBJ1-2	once	TGCGCCAGCATAGATGGCTACACCTTC	CASIDGYTF
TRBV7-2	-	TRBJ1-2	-	TGTGCCAGCAGCCCGAGAGCAGGGAGCTATGGCTACACCTTC	CASSPRAGSYGYTF